This record looks at one T cell receptor (beta chain) sequence and its context. This clonotype was seen more than once but under ten times. The target of this receptor is not known. No base quality information exists; no much larger clone differs at one position. This sample was taken from a study of regulatory T cells in long-lasting Graves disease listed by TCRdb under 2021. The study in broad terms: Persistent Graves' disease was defined as antithyroid drug treatment for over 5 years with persistently positive TSH receptor autoantibodies. Peripheral blood TCR sequencing and RNA sequencing compared persistent Graves' disease patients with newly diagnosed Graves' disease patients. The study was conducted in China and was registered as a clinical trial. A total of about 33 samples underwent TCR sequencing, from around 13 patients with persistent Graves' disease and 20 or so patients with newly diagnosed Graves' disease. Antithyroid drugs had been taken for roughly 10 years on average by persistent Graves' disease patients in the clinical cohort.

Read against the paper, the sample's time point label means: persistent/refractory GD, antithyroid drugs over 5 years with positive TRAb. For both TCR sequencing and RNA sequencing, RNA was extracted from PBMCs using TRIzol. The diagnosis of Graves' disease followed American Thyroid Association guidelines. The patients came from an endocrinology department in Xi'an, China. Each patient gave about 9.1 milliliters of peripheral blood, collected in an EDTA anticoagulant tube. PBMCs were isolated by Ficoll Paque Plus density gradient separation without further T cell sorting. An Agilent 2100 Bioanalyzer and agarose gel were used to check RNA quality, and a NanoDrop 2000 was used to measure RNA concentration. Broad study findings and their caveats: Because the primary lesion, thyroid tissue, could not be accessed, the study looked at peripheral blood alone. The authors noted that the small sample size was a limitation that may lower accuracy. Sequencing and analysis were restricted to the TCR beta chain. More public clonotypes were shared among persistent patients (under 3,000) than among newly diagnosed patients (966). Preferential use of TRBV28, TRBJ1-2 and TRBJ2-5 was observed in persistent disease, whereas TRBV20-1 and TRBJ2-1 were favored in newly diagnosed disease. Lower TCR Shannon entropy and fewer highly expanded clones were observed in persistent Graves' disease patients than in newly diagnosed patients, which suggested clonal expansion.

Deletion took 1 base off V and 1 base off J, with a span of 8 bases between the germline ends. For CDR1 and CDR2, the germline V gene lists MGHDK and SYGVNS. From the cysteine up to the phenylalanine, the CDR3 has a length of 14 residues. Kept here is only the CDR3 DNA, which spans 42 bases and is read in frame from base 1. The method was multiplex PCR. Instrument used: Illumina HiSeq 4000. CDR3 regions were amplified by Arm-PCR with iRepertoire HTBI primers to construct TCR beta libraries. PCR products were gel purified before sequencing. The paper's processing steps were these. A total of some 60 TRBV and approximately 13 TRBJ segments were identified across samples and were used for gene usage analysis of CDR3 amino acid clonotypes. COPE and FqMerger were used to merge the filtered high-quality paired reads into contigs. BLAST was used to align contigs to IMGT TRBV, TRBD and TRBJ reference genes, with CDR3 defined following IMGT. Highly expanded clones were defined as clonotypes with a frequency above 0.1%. Shannon entropy was used to measure repertoire diversity, and the Gini coefficient was used to measure V-J evenness. Clonotypes shared by more than one individual were considered public. TCRdb's own reprocessing of the public reads used fastp at Q25 and MiXCR and kept productive beta chains. Every distinct CDR3 protein forms one entry, paired with its most common genes and DNA. In this record, the V and J calls reflect TCRdb's handling and not the investigators' own analysis. The table for this sample lists under 450,000 distinct CDR3 sequences; approximately 25% of them were counted only once. The ten top clones hold 28% of the sample.

The receptor was isolated from a middle-aged woman with Graves disease. Donor details come from another sample of the same person, matched by shared clones. The sample in question was peripheral blood mononuclear cells (PBMCs), obtained when the disease was refractory, from a patient treated with antithyroid drugs. This chain joins TRBV25-1 to TRBJ2-7, with the D gene not clear enough to name. The DNA sequence reads TGTGCCAGCAGTGAATCATTTGGGTCCTACGAGCAGTACTTC. Translated, it reads CASSESFGSYEQYF.